A selection of T cell receptor beta chains follows, all from one sample in a study of blood T cell repertoires in COVID-19. Assay used: immunoSEQ multiplex PCR; TCRdb lists only in-frame clones, some missing. The sample shows 250,000 or so clones, 80% to 85% of them seen only once. The sample was PBMCs or T cells enriched from blood (not recorded which). Every receptor here comes from a man over 45 who had recovered from COVID-19. CDR3s include the opening cysteine and the closing phenylalanine or tryptophan. Each record gives: D gene, J gene, clone size, V gene, CDR3 DNA, CDR3 protein. A D gene is named only where the DNA matches it firmly. Clone size is stated in some rows and not others, as once, few, many or a class when expanded.

- TRBJ2-5 - TRBV5-5 TGTGCCAGCAGCTTTCAAGCGGAGACCCAGTACTTC CASSFQAETQYF
- TRBJ2-3 - TRBV5-1 TGCGCCAGCAGCTCGGAGGATACGCAGTATTTT CASSSEDTQYF
- TRBJ2-7 - TRBV10-3 TGTGCCATCAGTGACAACTCCTACGAGCAGTACTTC CAISDNSYEQYF
TRBD1 TRBJ1-4 - TRBV28 TGTGCCAGCAGTTTATTCCCTCCCCGACAGGGGGCTTATGAAAAACTGTTTTTT CASSLFPPRQGAYEKLFF
- TRBJ1-5 - TRBV20-1 TGCGGACATGGAGACAATCAGCCCCAGCATTTT CGHGDNQPQHF
- TRBJ2-7 few TRBV6-5 TGTGCCAGCAGGACAGCCTACGAGCAGTACTTC CASRTAYEQYF
TRBD2 TRBJ2-1 - TRBV6-2/TRBV6-3 TGTGCCAGCAGTTACCAGCGGGGGGGTTCGTTTTACAATGAGCAGTTCTTC CASSYQRGGSFYNEQFF
- TRBJ1-6 - TRBV30 TGTGCCTGGAGCCAGACTGGGAATTCACCCCTCCACTTT CAWSQTGNSPLHF
TRBD2 TRBJ2-7 - TRBV7-2 TGTGCCAGCAGCCTCATGACGTTAGCGGGAGGGAAAACCTACGAGCAGTACTTC CASSLMTLAGGKTYEQYF
TRBD2 TRBJ2-7 - TRBV27 TGTGCCAGCAGTTCAACAAAGACTAGCGGGGGTTCCTACGAGCAGTACTTC CASSSTKTSGGSYEQYF
- TRBJ2-7 - TRBV3-1/TRBV3-2 TGTGCCAGCAGCCTCTCACGGGACTCCTACGAGCAGTACTTC CASSLSRDSYEQYF
- TRBJ1-1 few TRBV2 TGTGCCAGCAGATTTCTAAGCGTGGACACTGAAGCTTTCTTT CASRFLSVDTEAFF
- TRBJ1-1 once TRBV28 TGTGCCAGCAATCCCAGAAACACTGAAGCTTTCTTT CASNPRNTEAFF
- TRBJ1-6 - TRBV10-1 TGCGCCAGCAGCAAAGGGGTCCTCCGCTCCTATAATTCACCCCTCCACTTT CASSKGVLRSYNSPLHF
- TRBJ2-3 - TRBV9 TGTGCCAGCAGCGTAAGAACGGGCACAGATACGCAGTATTTT CASSVRTGTDTQYF
TRBD1 TRBJ2-7 - TRBV14 TGTGCCAGCAGCGAAGGATACAGGACAGGGAGTTACGAGCAGTACTTC CASSEGYRTGSYEQYF
TRBD1 TRBJ2-2 - TRBV5-1 TGCGCCAGCAGCTTGACCATAACGAGCCGGGACAGGGGGCTTTTCGGGGAGCTGTTTTTT CASSLTITSRDRGLFGELFF
- TRBJ1-1 - TRBV7-2 TGTGCCAGCACCAAACCCCCCGGTAACACTGAAGCTTTCTTT CASTKPPGNTEAFF
TRBD1 TRBJ2-5 once TRBV29-1 TGCAGCGCTCGACAGGGGAAAGAGACCCAGTACTTC CSARQGKETQYF
- TRBJ2-1 - TRBV5-6 TGTGCCAGCAGCTTGGCCCCCCCAGGGGGGGAGCAGTTCTTC CASSLAPPGGEQFF
TRBD2 TRBJ2-7 once TRBV4-1 TGCGCCAGCAGCCAAGGGACTAGCGAGCAGTACTTC CASSQGTSEQYF
- TRBJ2-5 - TRBV11-2 TGTGCCAGCAGCTTAGCGGGGTCGCGGGTCCGAGAGACCCAGTACTTC CASSLAGSRVRETQYF
- TRBJ2-7 - TRBV6-5 TGTGCCAGCAGTCCCGTCAGGGTGGATTACGAGCAGTACTTC CASSPVRVDYEQYF